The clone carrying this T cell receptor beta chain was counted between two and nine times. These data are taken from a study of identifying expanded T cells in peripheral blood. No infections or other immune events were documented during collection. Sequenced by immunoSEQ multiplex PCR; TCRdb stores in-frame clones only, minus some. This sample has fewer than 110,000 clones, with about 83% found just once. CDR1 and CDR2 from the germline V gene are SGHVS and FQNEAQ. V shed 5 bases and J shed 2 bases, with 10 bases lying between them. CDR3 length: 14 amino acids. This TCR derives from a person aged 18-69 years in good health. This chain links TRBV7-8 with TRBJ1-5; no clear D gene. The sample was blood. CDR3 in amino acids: CASSPLRGNQPQHF. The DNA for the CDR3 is TGTGCCAGCAGCCCCCTCCGTGGCAATCAGCCCCAGCATTTT.